A selection of T cell receptor beta chains follows, all from one sample in a study of T cell repertoires in chronic hepatitis B. Using immunoSEQ multiplex PCR, the repertoire was profiled, and TCRdb retains in-frame clones only, with some absent. This table holds about 42 clones. The sequenced sample consisted of HBV core (core195) epitope-specific CD8+ T cells from PBMCs. The receptors shown here come from a human donor with chronic hepatitis B virus infection. The CDR3 runs from the conserved cysteine through the conserved F or W. Fields, in order: V gene, D gene, J gene, clone size, CDR3 DNA, CDR3 protein. D genes are given only for firm matches. A clone size is listed for some rows: how often the clone was seen (once, few, many), or a class if it is expanded.

>TRBV28|.|TRBJ2-5|once
TGTGCCAGCAGTGTTCTGGAGAGCCTAGTGGAGACCCAGTACTTC
CASSVLESLVETQYF
>TRBV21-1|.|TRBJ1-4|.
TGTGCCAGCAGCCCGGGACAGGGGGCGGTTAATGAAAAACTGTTTTTT
CASSPGQGAVNEKLFF
>TRBV2|TRBD2|TRBJ2-1|.
TGTGCCAGCATGGGACTAGCGGACCAAGAGCAGTTCTTC
CASMGLADQEQFF
>TRBV2|.|TRBJ2-1|.
TGTGCCAGCAGTGAAGATCGGAACGCCCGCTCCTACAATGAGCAGTTCTTC
CASSEDRNARSYNEQFF